The 14 T cell receptor beta chains presented below share a single source sample, sequenced in a study of T cells in tumors and immune-related adverse events. The method was immunoSEQ multiplex PCR; TCRdb's version includes in-frame clones alone and lacks a portion of them. The sample contains roughly 20,000 clones, just over 90% of which appear only once. Sequences were derived from lymph node tissue, sampled from a patient treated with anti-PD-1 therapy. The receptors come from a female donor with metastatic renal cell carcinoma.

This sequence joins TRBV7-8 and TRBJ1-5; D perhaps matches TRBD1 (6 bases). Germline V gives CDR1 SGHVS, CDR2 FQNEAQ. This CDR3 has 14 residues. V lost 6 bases, J lost 6 bases, and 15 bases lay in between. CDR3 amino acids: CASSGRGRGQPQHF. Here the CDR3 DNA reads TGTGCCAGCAGTGGCAGGGGTCGAGGTCAGCCCCAGCATTTT.

The chain uses TRBV4-2 and TRBJ1-1, with D possibly being TRBD1 (6 bases). This CDR3 spans 14 amino acids. CDR1 and CDR2 from the germline V gene are LGHNA and YNFKEQ. Trimming removed 0 bases from V and 3 bases from J, with 8 bases in between. The CDR3 region is CASSQEGADTEAFF. Here the CDR3 DNA reads TGTGCCAGCAGCCAAGAGGGGGCGGACACTGAAGCTTTCTTT.

The gene calls are TRBV2 and TRBJ2-4, with 9 positions matching TRBD1. This CDR3 contains 18 residues. CDR1 is SNHLY, CDR2 FYNNEI, per germline. With 4 bases clipped from V and 0 bases from J, the junction kept 10 bases outside the gene matches. Here the CDR3 reads CASSVPGQGGSAKNIQYF. The CDR3 DNA reads TGTGCCAGCAGTGTCCCGGGACAGGGAGGGTCAGCCAAAAACATTCAGTACTTC. The entire variable domain, with the rest obtained from reference TRBV2 and TRBJ2-4, is as follows: EPEVTQTPSHQVTQMGQEVILRCVPISNHLYFYWYRQILGQKVEFLVSFYNNEISEKSEIFDDQFSVERPDGSNFTLKIRSTKLEDSAMYFCASSVPGQGGSAKNIQYFGAGTRLSVL.

The V gene is TRBV5-1, the J gene TRBJ1-3; a possible D gene is TRBD1 (6 bases). CDR1 and CDR2 (germline): SGHRS, YFSETQ. The CDR3 has 17 residues. Trimming left V 4 bases short and J 0 bases short, with 17 bases between. Here the CDR3 reads CASSANRGSPSGNTIYF. CDR3 DNA sequence: TGCGCCAGCAGCGCAAATAGGGGGTCCCCCTCTGGAAACACCATATATTTT.

The chain employs TRBV5-4 and TRBJ2-5; TRBD2 aligns across 12 bases. V shed 3 bases, J shed 2 bases, and the junction held 5 bases outside the gene matches. The CDR3 runs to 16 residues. Germline V gives CDR1 SGHNT, CDR2 YYREEE (reference sequence). CDR3 DNA: TGTGCCAGCAGCTCGGGACTAGCGGGCCTTCAAGAGACCCAGTACTTC. Encoded protein: CASSSGLAGLQETQYF.

The chain employs TRBV10-2 and TRBJ2-1, with 11 positions matching TRBD2. CDR3 length equals 15 residues. The V gene's germline CDR1 is WSHSY and CDR2 SAAADI. With V trimmed by 6 bases and J by 2 bases, 3 bases remained unmatched. In nucleotides, the CDR3 is TGCGCCAGCAGATTACTAGCGGGGGCCTACAATGAGCAGTTCTTC. Its translation: CASRLLAGAYNEQFF.

This sequence joins TRBV19 and TRBJ1-4, with a weak D call TRBD1 (5 bases). The CDR3 contains 14 residues. Germline assignment: CDR1 LNHDA and CDR2 SQIVND (reference sequence). Trimming took 8 bases from V and 2 from J, leaving 12 bases between them. In DNA, the CDR3 is TGTGCCAGTTCCGGGGGTGGCACTAATGAAAAACTGTTTTTT. As protein: CASSGGGTNEKLFF.

There are a few counts of this clone. The rearrangement uses TRBV6-5 and TRBJ1-1; 9 bases map to TRBD1. Trimming took 7 bases from V and 4 from J; bases not matched to a gene: 7. CDR1 MNHEY and CDR2 SVGAGI come from the germline V gene. This CDR3 has 14 amino acids. The CDR3, as DNA: TGTGCCAGCATTGGACAGGGGCCCCTCACTGAAGCTTTCTTT. Amino acid sequence: CASIGQGPLTEAFF.

This chain links TRBV4-3 with TRBJ1-1; no clear D. This CDR3 contains 13 residues. Trimming took 2 bases from V and 7 from J, leaving 11 bases between them. Germline CDR1 is LGHNA and CDR2 is YSLEER. The CDR3 DNA is TGCGCCAGCAGCCAAAAATTTGGCGTTGAAGCTTTCTTT. Amino acid sequence: CASSQKFGVEAFF.

The V and J genes are TRBV4-1 and TRBJ1-1; D ambiguous. CDR1 is MGHRA and CDR2 is YSYEKL in the germline V gene. The CDR3 spans 13 residues. V was pared by 4 bases and J by 6 bases, with 12 bases between. The CDR3 bases are TGCGCCAGCAGCCTCTCAATCGGATCTGAAGCTTTCTTT. Translating gives CASSLSIGSEAFF.

The CDR3 nucleotides read TGTGCCAGCAGCCCCGAGGTGGGGGCAAGAGAGACCCAGTACTTC. It is translated as CASSPEVGARETQYF. The chain joins TRBV7-9 to TRBJ2-5, with TRBD1 as a possible D gene (6 bases). Germline assignment: CDR1 SEHNR and CDR2 FQNEAQ (reference sequence). The CDR3 spans 15 residues. Trimming took 5 bases from V and 4 from J, leaving 17 bases between them.

The chain links TRBV19 to TRBJ1-5; D gene uncertain. The CDR3 spans 12 residues. The germline V gene has CDR1 LNHDA and CDR2 SQIVND (reference sequence). V lost 5 bases, J lost 5 bases, and 7 bases lay in between. CDR3 sequence reads: CASSAQDQPQHF. The CDR3 bases are TGTGCCAGTAGTGCCCAAGATCAGCCCCAGCATTTT. The variable domain in full, completed from reference TRBV19 and TRBJ1-5, reads DGGITQSPKYLFRKEGQNVTLSCEQNLNHDAMYWYRQDPGQGLRLIYYSQIVNDFQKGDIAEGYSVSREKKESFPLTVTSAQKNPTAFYLCASSAQDQPQHFGDGTRLSIL.

The chain has TRBV27 and TRBJ1-2; 7 bases align to TRBD1. The CDR3 runs to 14 residues. In germline, CDR1 is MNHEY, CDR2 SMNVEV (reference sequence). The V gene end was trimmed by 4 bases and the J gene end by 6 bases; junction bases not matched to a gene: 8. The CDR3 loop is CASSSGQNLDGYTF. As DNA, the CDR3 is TGTGCCAGCAGTTCGGGACAGAACCTAGATGGCTACACCTTC.

The genes are TRBV2 and TRBJ1-2; D uncertain. CDR1 and CDR2 from the germline V gene are SNHLY and FYNNEI. This CDR3 has 15 residues. Trimming removed 6 bases from V and 3 bases from J, with 17 bases in between. The CDR3 sequence: CASRTRGGVDYGYTF. In nucleotides, the CDR3 is TGTGCCAGCAGGACTCGTGGAGGAGTAGACTATGGCTACACCTTC.